A selection of T cell receptor beta chains follows, all from one sample in a study of cytomegalovirus exposure and HLA in healthy donors. Clones were read by immunoSEQ multiplex PCR, and TCRdb kept only the in-frame ones, dropping some. The table shows 90,000 to 150,000 clones, with around 89% occurring only once. Sequenced input: PBMCs. The receptor source for this set is a woman aged 18 to 35 in good health and CMV-seropositive. The CDR3 runs from the conserved cysteine through the conserved F or W. The D gene is left open where the match is weak. The size field is filled for only some rows; it gives once, few, many or a size class.

D gene: TRBD1
J gene: TRBJ2-1
V gene: TRBV9
clone size: -
CDR3 length: 18
CDR3 protein: CASSVAPLPGQGTNEQFF
CDR3 DNA: TGTGCCAGCAGCGTAGCTCCCCTCCCGGGACAGGGGACCAATGAGCAGTTCTTC

D gene: -
J gene: TRBJ2-1
V gene: TRBV11-3
clone size: -
CDR3 length: 14
CDR3 protein: CASSLAGWGDEQFF
CDR3 DNA: TGTGCCAGCAGCTTAGCGGGATGGGGGGATGAGCAGTTCTTC

D gene: TRBD1
J gene: TRBJ1-1
V gene: TRBV5-1
clone size: -
CDR3 length: 17
CDR3 protein: CASSLSPQGAGNTEAFF
CDR3 DNA: TGCGCCAGCAGCTTGTCCCCACAGGGGGCAGGGAACACTGAAGCTTTCTTT

D gene: TRBD1
J gene: TRBJ2-7
V gene: TRBV7-6
clone size: once
CDR3 length: 15
CDR3 protein: CASSALGQAPYEQYF
CDR3 DNA: TGTGCCAGCAGCGCCTTAGGACAGGCTCCCTACGAGCAGTACTTC

D gene: -
J gene: TRBJ1-2
V gene: TRBV27
clone size: -
CDR3 length: 15
CDR3 protein: CASSFSLNLNYGYTF
CDR3 DNA: TGTGCCAGCAGTTTCTCACTAAACCTTAACTATGGCTACACCTTC

D gene: TRBD1
J gene: TRBJ1-2
V gene: TRBV5-4
clone size: -
CDR3 length: 15
CDR3 protein: CASSLRQGIGYGYTF
CDR3 DNA: TGTGCCAGCAGCTTGAGACAGGGAATCGGCTATGGCTACACCTTC

D gene: TRBD2
J gene: TRBJ2-1
V gene: TRBV6-6
clone size: -
CDR3 length: 14
CDR3 protein: CASSRTSGRGEQFF
CDR3 DNA: TGTGCCAGCAGTCGGACTAGCGGGAGGGGTGAGCAGTTCTTC

D gene: -
J gene: TRBJ1-4
V gene: TRBV7-9
clone size: -
CDR3 length: 15
CDR3 protein: CASSLGGGDGEKLFF
CDR3 DNA: TGTGCCAGCAGCTTAGGGGGCGGGGACGGTGAAAAACTGTTTTTT

D gene: -
J gene: TRBJ1-2
V gene: TRBV9
clone size: -
CDR3 length: 15
CDR3 protein: CASSVADGGNYGYTF
CDR3 DNA: TGTGCCAGCAGCGTAGCTGACGGCGGGAACTATGGCTACACCTTC

D gene: -
J gene: TRBJ1-2
V gene: TRBV29-1
clone size: -
CDR3 length: 12
CDR3 protein: CSVSGFNYGYTF
CDR3 DNA: TGCAGCGTTTCAGGGTTTAACTATGGCTACACCTTC

D gene: -
J gene: TRBJ1-1
V gene: TRBV2
clone size: -
CDR3 length: 14
CDR3 protein: CASTARTPNTEAFF
CDR3 DNA: TGTGCCAGCACCGCGAGGACACCGAACACTGAAGCTTTCTTT

D gene: -
J gene: TRBJ1-2
V gene: TRBV5-1
clone size: -
CDR3 length: 14
CDR3 protein: CASSLDSPNYGYTF
CDR3 DNA: TGCGCCAGCAGCTTGGACAGCCCTAACTATGGCTACACCTTC

D gene: TRBD2
J gene: TRBJ2-7
V gene: TRBV5-4
clone size: -
CDR3 length: 15
CDR3 protein: CASSSSGPSSYEQYF
CDR3 DNA: TGTGCCAGCAGCTCTAGCGGGCCGAGCTCCTACGAGCAGTACTTC

D gene: -
J gene: TRBJ1-2
V gene: TRBV30
clone size: -
CDR3 length: 15
CDR3 protein: CACSGSGGTNYGYTF
CDR3 DNA: TGTGCCTGCAGCGGATCCGGCGGGACTAACTATGGCTACACCTTC

D gene: TRBD1
J gene: TRBJ2-7
V gene: TRBV2
clone size: few
CDR3 length: 14
CDR3 protein: CASSETGSSYEQYF
CDR3 DNA: TGTGCCAGCAGTGAGACAGGGAGCTCCTACGAGCAGTACTTC

D gene: TRBD1
J gene: TRBJ2-1
V gene: TRBV9
clone size: -
CDR3 length: 13
CDR3 protein: CASSASAGGKQFF
CDR3 DNA: TGTGCCAGCAGCGCTTCGGCAGGGGGCAAGCAGTTCTTC

D gene: TRBD2
J gene: TRBJ2-7
V gene: TRBV7-9
clone size: -
CDR3 length: 17
CDR3 protein: CASSLAHERERAYEQYF
CDR3 DNA: TGTGCCAGCAGCTTAGCGCATGAGCGGGAGAGAGCCTACGAGCAGTACTTC

D gene: -
J gene: TRBJ2-2
V gene: TRBV5-1
clone size: -
CDR3 length: 15
CDR3 protein: CASSLARVLTGELFF
CDR3 DNA: TGCGCCAGCAGCTTGGCCAGGGTCCTTACTGGGGAGCTGTTTTTT

D gene: TRBD1
J gene: TRBJ2-7
V gene: TRBV6-5
clone size: -
CDR3 length: 14
CDR3 protein: CASSSTGTGYEQYF
CDR3 DNA: TGTGCCAGCAGCTCCACCGGGACAGGGTACGAGCAGTACTTC

D gene: TRBD1
J gene: TRBJ1-5
V gene: TRBV10-3
clone size: few
CDR3 length: 13
CDR3 protein: CAISGTGGQPQHF
CDR3 DNA: TGTGCCATCAGTGGAACAGGGGGGCAGCCCCAGCATTTT

D gene: -
J gene: TRBJ2-7
V gene: TRBV5-5
clone size: -
CDR3 length: 14
CDR3 protein: CASSAGQHSYEQYF
CDR3 DNA: TGTGCCAGCAGCGCGGGACAGCATAGCTACGAGCAGTACTTC

D gene: -
J gene: TRBJ1-5
V gene: TRBV19
clone size: -
CDR3 length: 14
CDR3 protein: CASSIQQGPQPQHF
CDR3 DNA: TGTGCCAGTAGTATCCAACAGGGTCCTCAGCCCCAGCATTTT

D gene: -
J gene: TRBJ1-1
V gene: TRBV29-1
clone size: -
CDR3 length: 11
CDR3 protein: CSVEDPGRAFF
CDR3 DNA: TGCAGCGTTGAAGATCCCGGGAGGGCTTTCTTT

D gene: TRBD2
J gene: TRBJ2-3
V gene: TRBV30
clone size: -
CDR3 length: 16
CDR3 protein: CVVGSGGTGRADTQYF
CDR3 DNA: TGTGTCGTGGGTAGCGGGGGGACAGGCCGCGCAGATACGCAGTATTTT

D gene: -
J gene: TRBJ2-3
V gene: TRBV5-1
clone size: -
CDR3 length: 14
CDR3 protein: CASSLATIPDTQYF
CDR3 DNA: TGCGCCAGCAGCTTGGCGACTATCCCAGATACGCAGTATTTT

D gene: TRBD1
J gene: TRBJ1-3
V gene: TRBV30
clone size: -
CDR3 length: 18
CDR3 protein: CAWRGRGPLFRTGNTIYF
CDR3 DNA: TGTGCCTGGAGGGGTAGGGGGCCCCTGTTTAGGACTGGAAACACCATATATTTT

D gene: TRBD1
J gene: TRBJ2-1
V gene: TRBV18
clone size: -
CDR3 length: 15
CDR3 protein: CASSPSTGGENEQFF
CDR3 DNA: TGTGCCAGCTCACCATCGACAGGGGGCGAGAATGAGCAGTTCTTC

D gene: -
J gene: TRBJ1-4
V gene: TRBV7-6
clone size: few
CDR3 length: 13
CDR3 protein: CASSSTSWEKLFF
CDR3 DNA: TGTGCCAGCAGCTCGACAAGTTGGGAAAAACTGTTTTTT

D gene: TRBD2
J gene: TRBJ2-1
V gene: TRBV5-6
clone size: -
CDR3 length: 15
CDR3 protein: CASSLAIAGYNEQFF
CDR3 DNA: TGTGCCAGCAGCTTGGCGATAGCGGGGTACAATGAGCAGTTCTTC

D gene: TRBD2
J gene: TRBJ2-7
V gene: TRBV9
clone size: once
CDR3 length: 13
CDR3 protein: CASSATSGVEQYF
CDR3 DNA: TGTGCCAGCAGCGCGACTAGCGGGGTTGAGCAGTACTTC

D gene: -
J gene: TRBJ1-5
V gene: TRBV7-9
clone size: -
CDR3 length: 14
CDR3 protein: CASSSIDSNQPQHF
CDR3 DNA: TGTGCCAGCAGTTCCATAGATAGCAATCAGCCCCAGCATTTT

D gene: -
J gene: TRBJ2-3
V gene: TRBV10-3
clone size: -
CDR3 length: 14
CDR3 protein: CAMAFSRGTDTQYF
CDR3 DNA: TGTGCCATGGCCTTTTCCCGGGGCACAGATACGCAGTATTTT

D gene: TRBD1
J gene: TRBJ2-6
V gene: TRBV15
clone size: -
CDR3 length: 19
CDR3 protein: CATSRILGQGGPGANVLTF
CDR3 DNA: TGTGCCACCAGCAGGATTTTGGGACAGGGTGGTCCAGGGGCCAACGTCCTGACTTTC

D gene: -
J gene: TRBJ2-2
V gene: TRBV5-4
clone size: -
CDR3 length: 14
CDR3 protein: CASSPGENTGELFF
CDR3 DNA: TGTGCCAGCAGCCCGGGAGAGAACACCGGGGAGCTGTTTTTT

D gene: TRBD1
J gene: TRBJ1-5
V gene: TRBV27
clone size: -
CDR3 length: 15
CDR3 protein: CASSFIAGGGQPQHF
CDR3 DNA: TGTGCCAGCAGTTTCATCGCAGGGGGCGGGCAGCCCCAGCATTTT

D gene: TRBD1
J gene: TRBJ2-5
V gene: TRBV15
clone size: -
CDR3 length: 16
CDR3 protein: CATSRDLGGPQETQYF
CDR3 DNA: TGTGCCACCAGCAGAGATTTAGGGGGCCCCCAAGAGACCCAGTACTTC

D gene: -
J gene: TRBJ1-2
V gene: TRBV7-9
clone size: few
CDR3 length: 13
CDR3 protein: CASSLEGDYGYTF
CDR3 DNA: TGTGCCAGCAGCTTAGAGGGGGACTATGGCTACACCTTC

D gene: TRBD1
J gene: TRBJ2-4
V gene: TRBV5-6
clone size: -
CDR3 length: 15
CDR3 protein: CASSTWTGEEGIQYF
CDR3 DNA: TGTGCCAGCAGCACCTGGACAGGGGAGGAGGGCATTCAGTACTTC

D gene: -
J gene: TRBJ2-3
V gene: TRBV6-6
clone size: -
CDR3 length: 16
CDR3 protein: CASSLPGGVGTDTQYF
CDR3 DNA: TGTGCCAGCAGTCTTCCAGGAGGGGTGGGCACAGATACGCAGTATTTT

D gene: TRBD1
J gene: TRBJ1-1
V gene: TRBV6-1
clone size: once
CDR3 length: 15
CDR3 protein: CASSLTRQGNTEAFF
CDR3 DNA: TGTGCCAGCAGTCTCACCCGACAGGGAAACACTGAAGCTTTCTTT

D gene: -
J gene: TRBJ1-1
V gene: TRBV7-9
clone size: -
CDR3 length: 12
CDR3 protein: CASSPDSTEAFF
CDR3 DNA: TGTGCCAGCAGCCCCGACAGCACTGAAGCTTTCTTT

D gene: TRBD1
J gene: TRBJ2-1
V gene: TRBV30
clone size: -
CDR3 length: 13
CDR3 protein: CALGQDSYNEQFF
CDR3 DNA: TGTGCCCTAGGACAGGACTCCTACAATGAGCAGTTCTTC

D gene: TRBD1
J gene: TRBJ1-1
V gene: TRBV7-9
clone size: -
CDR3 length: 14
CDR3 protein: CASSPRQGAAEAFF
CDR3 DNA: TGTGCCAGCAGCCCGCGACAGGGGGCGGCTGAAGCTTTCTTT

D gene: -
J gene: TRBJ1-5
V gene: TRBV6-6
clone size: -
CDR3 length: 15
CDR3 protein: CASSYPGISNQPQHF
CDR3 DNA: TGTGCCAGCAGTTACCCAGGGATAAGCAATCAGCCCCAGCATTTT

D gene: TRBD2
J gene: TRBJ2-7
V gene: TRBV4-3
clone size: -
CDR3 length: 16
CDR3 protein: CASSVSTSGVAYEQYF
CDR3 DNA: TGCGCCAGCAGTGTCTCGACTAGCGGGGTTGCCTACGAGCAGTACTTC

D gene: TRBD2
J gene: TRBJ2-1
V gene: TRBV5-4
clone size: once
CDR3 length: 15
CDR3 protein: CASSPPGTSGGEQFF
CDR3 DNA: TGTGCCAGCAGTCCGCCCGGGACTAGCGGGGGGGAGCAGTTCTTC

D gene: TRBD2
J gene: TRBJ2-1
V gene: TRBV12-5
clone size: -
CDR3 length: 21
CDR3 protein: CASGLGPPKREALMVANEQFF
CDR3 DNA: TGTGCTAGTGGTTTGGGACCACCCAAGCGGGAGGCTTTGATGGTAGCAAATGAGCAGTTCTTC

D gene: -
J gene: TRBJ1-5
V gene: TRBV2
clone size: few
CDR3 length: 13
CDR3 protein: CASSVGSNQPQHF
CDR3 DNA: TGTGCCAGCAGTGTCGGTAGCAATCAGCCCCAGCATTTT

D gene: TRBD1
J gene: TRBJ2-3
V gene: TRBV11-3
clone size: once
CDR3 length: 15
CDR3 protein: CASSFGTGGTDTQYF
CDR3 DNA: TGTGCCAGCAGCTTCGGGACAGGGGGTACAGATACGCAGTATTTT

D gene: -
J gene: TRBJ1-3
V gene: TRBV19
clone size: -
CDR3 length: 13
CDR3 protein: CASKLSSGNTIYF
CDR3 DNA: TGTGCCAGTAAATTGAGCTCTGGAAACACCATATATTTT

D gene: -
J gene: TRBJ2-1
V gene: TRBV5-1
clone size: -
CDR3 length: 12
CDR3 protein: CASGQIYNEQFF
CDR3 DNA: TGCGCCAGCGGACAGATCTACAATGAGCAGTTCTTC

D gene: -
J gene: TRBJ1-4
V gene: TRBV5-4
clone size: -
CDR3 length: 14
CDR3 protein: CASSLGGLNEKLFF
CDR3 DNA: TGTGCCAGCAGCCTAGGAGGGTTAAATGAAAAACTGTTTTTT

D gene: -
J gene: TRBJ2-1
V gene: TRBV5-6
clone size: -
CDR3 length: 15
CDR3 protein: CASSAQGLPYNEQFF
CDR3 DNA: TGTGCCAGCAGCGCACAGGGCCTTCCCTACAATGAGCAGTTCTTC

D gene: TRBD1
J gene: TRBJ1-1
V gene: TRBV29-1
clone size: -
CDR3 length: 11
CDR3 protein: CSVRQGAEAFF
CDR3 DNA: TGCAGCGTGAGACAGGGGGCTGAAGCTTTCTTT

D gene: TRBD1
J gene: TRBJ1-3
V gene: TRBV7-2
clone size: few
CDR3 length: 17
CDR3 protein: CASSPTGTESSGNTIYF
CDR3 DNA: TGTGCCAGCAGCCCAACGGGGACAGAGAGCTCTGGAAACACCATATATTTT

D gene: -
J gene: TRBJ2-7
V gene: TRBV18
clone size: -
CDR3 length: 15
CDR3 protein: CASSPVGTLSYEQYF
CDR3 DNA: TGTGCCAGCTCACCAGTGGGGACACTCTCCTACGAGCAGTACTTC

D gene: TRBD1
J gene: TRBJ2-7
V gene: TRBV6-1
clone size: -
CDR3 length: 14
CDR3 protein: CASSGTGTGREQYF
CDR3 DNA: TGTGCCAGCAGCGGGACCGGGACAGGGCGCGAGCAGTACTTC

D gene: -
J gene: TRBJ1-2
V gene: TRBV5-1
clone size: -
CDR3 length: 15
CDR3 protein: CASSLAGGGRGGYTF
CDR3 DNA: TGCGCCAGCAGCTTGGCCGGAGGTGGGCGGGGTGGCTACACCTTC